This T cell receptor beta chain stems from a study of cytomegalovirus exposure and HLA in healthy donors. Researchers ran the PCR with 60 Vbeta and 13 Jbeta primers. Measured with immunoSEQ multiplex PCR; TCRdb has only the in-frame clones, and not every one. The sample lists approximately 160,000 clones, 75% to 90% occurring once. The CDR3 is 16 amino acids. CDR1 LNHDA and CDR2 SQIVND come from the germline V gene (reference sequence). The trim removed 7 bases at V and 8 bases at J, leaving 19 bases unmatched. Input material: PBMCs. This chain uses TRBV19 with TRBJ1-1; 7 bases match TRBD1. This TCR was recovered from a man aged 45-60 years in good health and CMV-seropositive. The DNA of the CDR3 is TGTGCCAGTAAAACAGAGGGGGCCCGGACCAACGTCGAAGCTTTCTTT. Translation: CASKTEGARTNVEAFF.